This section outlines one T cell receptor (beta chain) sequence together with its context. Its antigen is undetermined. The data belong to a study of blood T cells in healthy people across ages. Study-level results: TCR beta diversity per million T cells fell roughly linearly with age.

This CDR3 comprises 16 residues. Germline V gene lookup returns CDR1 MNHEY and CDR2 SVGEGT. For the second PCR, which ran for about 6 to 11 cycles, a sample-barcoded 5' primer and a J-beta primer mix were used. MiXCR, run by TCRdb on the 5' RACE reads, gives a single entry per CDR3 protein. The data contain 700,000 or so distinct CDR3 sequences, roughly 20% of them singletons. V usage is TRBV6-2 or TRBV6-3 and J usage is TRBJ2-7; TRBD2 might be the D (6 bases). The end of the DNA aligns better with TRBJ2-1, so the J call may be wrong. Sequencing was performed on blood. The clonotype was recovered from a man aged 65 to 79 in good health. This CDR3 reads CASSGPFGRIGNEQFF. In DNA form, the CDR3 reads TGTGCCAGCAGTGGACCCTTTGGGAGGATTGGCAATGAGCAGTTCTTC.